This TCR beta chain came from a study of T cells in Graves' hyperthyroidism and ophthalmopathy. Amplified TCR beta CDR3 regions derived from RNA transcripts. The HTBI primer set was used in a first-round RT-PCR of the TCR CDR3. TCRdb re-derived calls from the multiplex PCR reads in MiXCR, one entry per CDR3 protein. The sample carries 550,000 to 700,000 distinct CDR3 sequences, about 14% recorded once. With regard to this clonotype: Its antigen remains unknown.

The study, taken as a whole, reports: Most thyroid clonotypes expanded above 0.001 were also detected in blood. Ophthalmopathy stood apart from stable hyperthyroidism in a 13 V-J model.

V lost 3 bases and J lost 3, with 8 bases in between. The CDR3 contains 13 residues. The germline CDR1 and CDR2 sequences are LNHDA and SQIVND (reference sequence). Clinical symptoms, serum thyroxine and TRAb, thyroid ultrasound and orbital computed tomography together formed the diagnostic basis. V and J are TRBV19 and TRBJ2-5, with D unclear. Input material: blood. The clonotype comes from a woman in her thirties or forties with Graves' ophthalmopathy. CDR3 DNA: TGTGCCAGTAGTATTCATAGGAAAGAGACCCAGTACTTC. Translated, it gives CASSIHRKETQYF.